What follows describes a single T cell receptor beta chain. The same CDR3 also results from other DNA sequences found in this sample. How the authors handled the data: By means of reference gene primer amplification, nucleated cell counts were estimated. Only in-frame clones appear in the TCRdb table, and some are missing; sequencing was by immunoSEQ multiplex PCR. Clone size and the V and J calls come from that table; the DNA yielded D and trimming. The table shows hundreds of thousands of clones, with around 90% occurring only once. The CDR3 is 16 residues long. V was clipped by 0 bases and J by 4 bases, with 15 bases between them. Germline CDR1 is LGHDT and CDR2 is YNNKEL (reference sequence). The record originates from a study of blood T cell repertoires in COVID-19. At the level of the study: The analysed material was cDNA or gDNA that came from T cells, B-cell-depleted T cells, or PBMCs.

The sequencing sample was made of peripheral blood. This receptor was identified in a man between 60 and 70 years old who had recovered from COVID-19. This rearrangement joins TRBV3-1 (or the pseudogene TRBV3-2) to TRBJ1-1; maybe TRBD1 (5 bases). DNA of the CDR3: TGTGCCAGCAGCCAAGATCGGGGGGTAGGAGGCACTGAAGCTTTCTTT. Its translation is CASSQDRGVGGTEAFF.